This T cell receptor (beta chain) came from a study of cytomegalovirus exposure and HLA in healthy donors. Points from the study as a whole: Within an earlier analysis, most TCR beta V segments proved productive either about 90% or about 30% of the time.

The CDR3 loop spans 15 amino acids. CDR1 and CDR2 from the germline V gene are MRHNA and SNTAGT. Trimming cost V 0 bases and J 7 bases, with 15 bases left between them. With respect to this clone: Its antigen remains unknown.

PCR amplification relied on 60 Vbeta primers (plus 13 Jbeta primers). The assay was immunoSEQ multiplex PCR, and TCRdb's table has in-frame clones only and misses some. Here the sample spans about 120,000 clones, 74% being singletons. This receptor was obtained from a human donor in good health. Sequenced: PBMCs. V and J are TRBV6-4 and TRBJ1-2; weak D call: TRBD1 (5 bases). CDR3 amino acids: CASSDSMGQGGGYTF. The CDR3 DNA reads as TGTGCCAGCAGTGACTCGATGGGGCAGGGAGGTGGCTACACCTTC.